This T cell receptor (beta chain) was sequenced for a study of blood T cell repertoires in COVID-19. Germline V CDR1 and CDR2: MNHEY, SMNVEV (reference sequence). CDR3 length equals 13 residues. With 3 bases clipped from V and 5 bases from J, the junction kept 3 bases outside the gene matches. Original processing notes: Estimation of nucleated cell counts was performed using reference gene primer amplification. This table comes from immunoSEQ multiplex PCR, and its TCRdb copy is limited to in-frame clones, with some not included. V and J calls and clone size are given by that table; D and trimming were obtained from the DNA. The sample holds 250,000 to 300,000 clones, about 88% seen once.

The source of this sequence is a man aged 18-30 years with active or convalescent COVID-19. Sequences were obtained from peripheral blood. The J gene is TRBJ2-5, the V gene TRBV27, with 7 bases that match TRBD2. The CDR3 protein is CASSLYGGETQYF. CDR3 DNA: TGTGCCAGCAGTTTGTACGGGGGGGAGACCCAGTACTTC.